This T cell receptor beta chain was obtained from a study of blood T cell repertoires in COVID-19. CDR3 length: 14 amino acids. Trimming cost V 2 bases and J 1 base, with 8 bases left between them. In germline, CDR1 is LNHDA, CDR2 SQIVND (reference sequence). This clone was seen once. Sequencing used immunoSEQ multiplex PCR; TCRdb keeps in-frame clones, though not all of them. The sample carries some 300,000 clones, 65% to 90% recorded once. The TCR sequence derives from a man aged 30 to 45 who had recovered from COVID-19. The material sequenced was PBMCs or T cells enriched from blood (not recorded which). The chain recombines TRBV19 with TRBJ1-1, with D unclear. As DNA, the CDR3 is TGTGCCAGTAGTATACACAGACCGAACACTGAAGCTTTCTTT. Its protein product is CASSIHRPNTEAFF. Full variable domain (outside the CDR3, taken from reference TRBV19 and TRBJ1-1): DGGITQSPKYLFRKEGQNVTLSCEQNLNHDAMYWYRQDPGQGLRLIYYSQIVNDFQKGDIAEGYSVSREKKESFPLTVTSAQKNPTAFYLCASSIHRPNTEAFFGQGTRLTVV.